The rows below give T cell receptor beta chains drawn from one sample of a study of Graves' ophthalmopathy and Graves' hyperthyroidism. From the multiplex PCR reads, TCRdb called clonotypes with MiXCR, one entry per CDR3 protein. The profile shows a few hundred thousand distinct CDR3 sequences, under 25% of them singletons. Sequenced input: peripheral blood. All receptors come from a woman aged 18 to 35 with stable Graves' hyperthyroidism. Each CDR3 is given with its conserved first and last residue. A D gene is named only where the DNA matches it firmly. Clone size is shown for a subset of rows, as once, few, many or a class of expanded clone.

clone size: NA; D gene: NA; J gene: TRBJ2-5; V gene: TRBV6-1; CDR3 protein: CAVNTGTAALQTQYF; CDR3 DNA: TGTGCCGTCAACACAGGCACTGCGGCCTTACAGACCCAGTACTTC
clone size: many; D gene: NA; J gene: TRBJ2-2; V gene: TRBV12-3/TRBV12-4; CDR3 protein: CASSFRQGSTGELFF; CDR3 DNA: TGTGCCAGCAGTTTTAGGCAGGGAAGCACCGGGGAGCTGTTTTTT
clone size: many; D gene: TRBD2; J gene: TRBJ2-2; V gene: TRBV15; CDR3 protein: CATSMTSGSTGELFF; CDR3 DNA: TGTGCCACCAGCATGACTAGCGGGAGCACCGGGGAGCTGTTTTTT
clone size: NA; D gene: NA; J gene: TRBJ1-2; V gene: TRBV29-1; CDR3 protein: CSVAIPGYTF; CDR3 DNA: TGCAGCGTTGCGATTCCGGGCTACACCTTC
clone size: many; D gene: TRBD1; J gene: TRBJ2-2; V gene: TRBV9; CDR3 protein: CASSVDRGTGELFF; CDR3 DNA: TGTGCCAGCAGCGTAGACAGGGGAACCGGGGAGCTGTTTTTT
clone size: many; D gene: NA; J gene: TRBJ2-7; V gene: TRBV15; CDR3 protein: CATSRGGDGYEQYF; CDR3 DNA: TGTGCCACCAGCAGAGGGGGAGACGGCTACGAGCAGTACTTC
clone size: once; D gene: NA; J gene: TRBJ1-1; V gene: TRBV7-9; CDR3 protein: CASSLAGKNDEAFF; CDR3 DNA: TGTGCCAGCAGCTTGGCGGGGAAGAATGATGAAGCTTTCTTT
clone size: NA; D gene: NA; J gene: TRBJ1-1; V gene: TRBV20-1; CDR3 protein: CSARLRNTEAFF; CDR3 DNA: TGCAGTGCTAGACTGAGGAACACTGAAGCTTTCTTT
clone size: many; D gene: NA; J gene: TRBJ1-1; V gene: TRBV24-1; CDR3 protein: CATSGGTEAFF; CDR3 DNA: TGTGCCACCAGTGGGGGCACTGAAGCTTTCTTT
clone size: many; D gene: TRBD1; J gene: TRBJ1-1; V gene: TRBV29-1; CDR3 protein: CSVRQGGSDTEAFF; CDR3 DNA: TGCAGCGTTAGACAGGGGGGCTCGGACACTGAAGCTTTCTTT
clone size: NA; D gene: NA; J gene: TRBJ2-7; V gene: TRBV28; CDR3 protein: CASSLTREQYF; CDR3 DNA: TGTGCCAGCAGTCTAACCCGCGAGCAGTACTTC
clone size: many; D gene: NA; J gene: TRBJ1-5; V gene: TRBV20-1; CDR3 protein: CSALGSGNSNQPQHF; CDR3 DNA: TGCAGTGCTTTAGGGAGCGGAAATAGCAATCAGCCCCAGCATTTT
clone size: NA; D gene: TRBD2; J gene: TRBJ2-7; V gene: TRBV6-1; CDR3 protein: CASTRAWRGRKFYEQYF; CDR3 DNA: TGTGCCAGCACTCGCGCCTGGCGGGGGAGGAAATTCTACGAGCAGTACTTC
clone size: many; D gene: TRBD2; J gene: TRBJ2-7; V gene: TRBV2; CDR3 protein: CASSEGGGLNSGRPSYEQYF; CDR3 DNA: TGTGCCAGCAGTGAAGGCGGGGGGCTAAATAGCGGGAGGCCCTCCTACGAGCAGTACTTC
clone size: many; D gene: NA; J gene: TRBJ2-7; V gene: TRBV6-1; CDR3 protein: CASSPTKYEQYF; CDR3 DNA: TGTGCCAGCAGTCCCACTAAATACGAGCAGTACTTC
clone size: many; D gene: TRBD2; J gene: TRBJ2-2; V gene: TRBV9; CDR3 protein: CASSAGTSGRAGELFF; CDR3 DNA: TGTGCCAGCAGCGCCGGGACTAGCGGGAGGGCCGGGGAGCTGTTTTTT
clone size: many; D gene: TRBD2; J gene: TRBJ2-7; V gene: TRBV29-1; CDR3 protein: CSVGGLAGNYEQYF; CDR3 DNA: TGCAGCGTTGGTGGGTTAGCGGGGAATTACGAGCAGTACTTC
clone size: few; D gene: NA; J gene: TRBJ2-2; V gene: TRBV12-3/TRBV12-4; CDR3 protein: CASSPFTFGGGELFF; CDR3 DNA: TGTGCCAGCAGCCCTTTTACGTTTGGCGGCGGGGAGCTGTTTTTT
clone size: many; D gene: NA; J gene: TRBJ2-5; V gene: TRBV12-3/TRBV12-4; CDR3 protein: CASSLHQGSETQYF; CDR3 DNA: TGTGCCAGCAGTTTACATCAGGGGAGTGAGACCCAGTACTTC
clone size: many; D gene: TRBD2; J gene: TRBJ2-7; V gene: TRBV7-2; CDR3 protein: CASSSLTSVEDEQYF; CDR3 DNA: TGTGCCAGCAGCTCCCTGACTAGCGTGGAAGACGAGCAGTACTTC
clone size: NA; D gene: NA; J gene: TRBJ2-7; V gene: TRBV29-1; CDR3 protein: CSVETGRNYYEQYF; CDR3 DNA: TGCAGCGTTGAAACTGGTCGGAACTACTACGAGCAGTACTTC
clone size: many; D gene: TRBD1; J gene: TRBJ2-5; V gene: TRBV2; CDR3 protein: CASRRRDRGQETQYF; CDR3 DNA: TGTGCCAGCAGGCGACGGGACAGGGGCCAAGAGACCCAGTACTTC
clone size: many; D gene: TRBD2; J gene: TRBJ2-5; V gene: TRBV6-2/TRBV6-3; CDR3 protein: CASSYSAGVGETQYF; CDR3 DNA: TGTGCCAGCAGTTACTCAGCGGGAGTTGGAGAGACCCAGTACTTC
clone size: many; D gene: NA; J gene: TRBJ1-5; V gene: TRBV30; CDR3 protein: CAWSPRRGLNQPQHF; CDR3 DNA: TGTGCCTGGAGCCCTAGGCGGGGGCTAAATCAGCCCCAGCATTTT
clone size: many; D gene: NA; J gene: TRBJ2-5; V gene: TRBV7-2; CDR3 protein: CASSLWSGETQYF; CDR3 DNA: TGTGCCAGCAGCCTCTGGTCGGGAGAGACCCAGTACTTC
clone size: NA; D gene: TRBD1; J gene: TRBJ1-5; V gene: TRBV4-1; CDR3 protein: CASSLKTGDQPQHF; CDR3 DNA: TGCGCCAGCAGCCTGAAGACAGGGGATCAGCCCCAGCATTTT
clone size: many; D gene: TRBD1; J gene: TRBJ1-1; V gene: TRBV19; CDR3 protein: CASSIEAGGGNTEAFF; CDR3 DNA: TGTGCCAGTAGTATAGAGGCAGGGGGCGGAAACACTGAAGCTTTCTTT
clone size: many; D gene: NA; J gene: TRBJ2-7; V gene: TRBV7-6; CDR3 protein: CASSFGTLSSYEQYF; CDR3 DNA: TGTGCCAGCAGCTTCGGGACTCTGAGCTCCTACGAGCAGTACTTC
clone size: many; D gene: TRBD1; J gene: TRBJ1-2; V gene: TRBV5-1; CDR3 protein: CASSLGQGMDGYTF; CDR3 DNA: TGCGCCAGCAGCTTGGGACAGGGAATGGATGGCTACACCTTC
clone size: NA; D gene: NA; J gene: TRBJ1-5; V gene: TRBV7-8; CDR3 protein: CASSAIPNQPQHF; CDR3 DNA: TGTGCCAGCAGCGCCATCCCCAATCAGCCTCAGCATTTT
clone size: NA; D gene: NA; J gene: TRBJ2-2; V gene: TRBV19; CDR3 protein: CASSHRENTGELLF; CDR3 DNA: TGTGCCAGTAGTCACAGGGAGAACACCGGGGAGCTGTTGTTT
clone size: NA; D gene: TRBD2; J gene: TRBJ2-7; V gene: TRBV3-1; CDR3 protein: CASSHGTSGNYEQYF; CDR3 DNA: TGTGCCAGCAGCCACGGGACTAGCGGAAACTACGAGCAGTACTTC
clone size: many; D gene: NA; J gene: TRBJ2-5; V gene: TRBV7-9; CDR3 protein: CASRPGQETQYF; CDR3 DNA: TGTGCCAGCAGACCTGGGCAAGAGACCCAGTACTTC
clone size: many; D gene: TRBD1; J gene: TRBJ1-2; V gene: TRBV15; CDR3 protein: CATSPHKTGGDYGYTF; CDR3 DNA: TGTGCCACCAGCCCGCATAAGACAGGGGGCGACTATGGCTACACCTTC
clone size: few; D gene: NA; J gene: TRBJ1-2; V gene: TRBV9; CDR3 protein: CASSAQQGNYGYTF; CDR3 DNA: TGTGCCAGCAGCGCGCAACAGGGAAACTATGGCTACACCTTC
clone size: many; D gene: NA; J gene: TRBJ2-5; V gene: TRBV4-2; CDR3 protein: CASSQAGFFKETQYF; CDR3 DNA: TGTGCCAGCAGCCAAGCGGGATTTTTTAAAGAGACCCAGTACTTC
clone size: many; D gene: TRBD1; J gene: TRBJ2-7; V gene: TRBV7-6; CDR3 protein: CASSSSGTANYEQYF; CDR3 DNA: TGTGCCAGCAGCTCATCCGGGACAGCGAACTACGAGCAGTACTTC
clone size: many; D gene: TRBD1; J gene: TRBJ1-3; V gene: TRBV5-1; CDR3 protein: CASSYGTEGNTIYF; CDR3 DNA: TGCGCCAGCAGCTACGGGACAGAAGGAAACACCATATATTTT
clone size: few; D gene: TRBD2; J gene: TRBJ2-2; V gene: TRBV11-2; CDR3 protein: CASSRRGMSGELCF; CDR3 DNA: TGTGCCAGCAGCAGAAGAGGGATGAGCGGGGAGCTGTGTTTT
clone size: NA; D gene: NA; J gene: TRBJ2-7; V gene: TRBV18; CDR3 protein: CASSPVPGARFHEQYF; CDR3 DNA: TGTGCCAGCTCACCAGTCCCCGGGGCCCGCTTTCACGAGCAGTACTTC
clone size: many; D gene: NA; J gene: TRBJ1-1; V gene: TRBV29-1; CDR3 protein: CSVAPLRADTEAFF; CDR3 DNA: TGCAGCGTTGCCCCTCTCAGGGCGGACACTGAAGCTTTCTTT
clone size: many; D gene: NA; J gene: TRBJ1-2; V gene: TRBV24-1; CDR3 protein: CATSEGNYGYTF; CDR3 DNA: TGTGCCACCAGTGAGGGGAACTATGGCTACACCTTC
clone size: few; D gene: NA; J gene: TRBJ2-7; V gene: TRBV13; CDR3 protein: CASSLGGGDLREQYF; CDR3 DNA: TGTGCCAGCAGCTTAGGCGGGGGAGACCTGCGGGAGCAGTACTTC
clone size: NA; D gene: TRBD1; J gene: TRBJ2-7; V gene: TRBV25-1; CDR3 protein: CASSPGQDQLHF; CDR3 DNA: TGTGCCAGCAGCCCGGGACAGGATCAATTGCACTTC
clone size: many; D gene: NA; J gene: TRBJ1-2; V gene: TRBV12-3/TRBV12-4; CDR3 protein: CASSPGGPNYGYTF; CDR3 DNA: TGTGCCAGCTCGCCTGGGGGGCCTAACTATGGCTACACCTTC
clone size: few; D gene: NA; J gene: TRBJ2-5; V gene: TRBV3-1; CDR3 protein: CASSRPGYQETQYF; CDR3 DNA: TGTGCCAGCAGCCGGCCAGGGTACCAAGAGACCCAGTACTTC
clone size: many; D gene: NA; J gene: TRBJ2-4; V gene: TRBV27; CDR3 protein: CASSSTRDTGGNIKYF; CDR3 DNA: TGTGCCAGCAGTTCCACCCGGGACACCGGAGGGAACATTAAGTACTTC
clone size: NA; D gene: NA; J gene: TRBJ2-7; V gene: TRBV12-3/TRBV12-4; CDR3 protein: CASSNTYGHEQYF; CDR3 DNA: TGTGCCAGCAGTAACACCTACGGTCACGAGCAGTACTTC
clone size: few; D gene: TRBD1; J gene: TRBJ2-5; V gene: TRBV20-1; CDR3 protein: CSALIGQGLQTQYF; CDR3 DNA: TGCAGTGCCTTAATAGGACAGGGGCTTCAGACCCAGTACTTC